This T cell receptor (beta chain) was identified in a study of OX40 agonist ivuxolimab in advanced cancers. Sequenced by immunoSEQ multiplex PCR; TCRdb stores in-frame clones only, minus some. Among around 100,000 clones listed, around nine tenths were seen once. Germline-derived CDR1 and CDR2 are MDHEN and SYDVKM. The CDR3 spans 12 residues. V was pared by 4 bases and J by 7 bases, with 10 bases between. The sequenced sample was CD4+ or CD8+ T cells sorted from blood, obtained in a trial of the OX40 agonist ivuxolimab. V usage is TRBV28 and J usage is TRBJ1-2; D may be TRBD1 (6 bases). The receptor comes from an adult with an advanced solid tumor such as melanoma, head and neck, liver or kidney cancer. CDR3 protein: CASSSDRFGYTF. In DNA form, the CDR3 reads TGTGCCAGCAGTTCGGACAGATTTGGCTACACCTTC.